This TCR beta chain comes out of a study of cytomegalovirus exposure and HLA in healthy donors. Study as a whole: Unique TCR beta sequences numbering 117 million came from 150 million to 200 million T cells in an earlier analysis.

Study-level results: There were some public TCRs occurring in many donors, but most TCR sequences were rare.

Worth noting for this clone: Its antigen is not known.

Both 60 Vbeta primers and 13 Jbeta primers went into the PCR. Method: immunoSEQ multiplex PCR; TCRdb's copy keeps in-frame clones and lacks some. The table includes about 130,000 clones, 60% to 80% detected once. CDR3 length: 14 amino acids. V dropped 5 bases and J dropped 5 bases, with 15 bases sitting between them. The germline CDR1 and CDR2 sequences are MNHEY and SVGAGI. This TCR derives from a male donor in good health and CMV-seronegative. Sequences were obtained from PBMCs. J is TRBJ1-2 and V is TRBV6-5; D perhaps matches TRBD1 (5 bases). CDR3 sequence reads: CASSPGTDHYGYTF. The CDR3 DNA reads TGTGCCAGCAGTCCCGGGACTGACCATTATGGCTACACCTTC.